The entry below gives a single T cell receptor beta chain sequence along with its context. Its antigen is still unknown. No base-level quality is on record; no much larger clone is a single base apart. These data come from a study of cytomegalovirus exposure and HLA in healthy donors (dated by TCRdb to 2016 to 2017). For the wider study: According to an earlier analysis of 587 of the donors, about 179 million T cells yielded 117 million unique TCR beta sequences and approximately 300 Gb of sequence data. Every repertoire in the discovery cohort had been generated on one and the same sequencing platform. Donor age, sex, ethnicity and CMV serostatus were compiled alongside the repertoire data. A later analysis re-examined previously published TCR beta repertoires from more than 600 donors and added high-resolution HLA genotyping to investigate patterns of TCR occurrence. HLA typing included class I and class II loci at four-digit resolution. In a later genetic analysis, genome-wide SNP genotypes for about three fifths of the 666 donors were used, and that subset was treated as a discovery cohort. Using immunosequencing, the study profiled T cell repertoires from 640 or so subjects and related those repertoires to cytomegalovirus serostatus. An earlier analysis of fewer than 750 of the donors used high-throughput TCR beta sequencing to judge whether each TCR beta V gene segment behaved as functional or pseudogenic. Across 300 to 500 genotyped donors of the cohort, an average of roughly 250,000 unique TCR beta nucleotide sequences per donor were sequenced, and approximately 19% of those sequences were non-productive. The study aimed to test whether signatures of past pathogen exposure could be identified by cataloging public T cell receptors. Rather than drawing on any new phenotypic data, the later analysis identified candidate immune exposures from TCR beta sequences and the way those sequences occurred across donors. To predict cytomegalovirus infection status, the study combined high-throughput TCR immunosequencing, statistical association of individual TCRs with disease status, and machine learning. Roughly 300 gigabases of sequencing data and approximately 93 million unique TCR sequences were included in an early release covering roughly 600 HLA-typed donors. The number of typed donors differed by locus: about 620-640 for A, B, C, DRB1 and DQB1; 522 for DQA1; around 610 for DPA1; and roughly 450 for DPB1. Among the roughly 430 genotyped donors, approximately 76% belonged to the genetic ancestry cluster associated with self-reported Caucasian donors. Along with the roughly 670-subject first cohort, a separate validation cohort of roughly 110 different subjects was used. Because of strong linkage in the cohort, five DR-DQ haplotypes were treated as single units for association and clustering.

To prepare the library, the immunoSEQ multiplex PCR assay was applied. For the multiplex PCR, a mixture combining 60 forward primers for TCR Vbeta segments and 13 reverse primers for TCR Jbeta segments was used. The CDR3 region of rearranged TCR beta genes was amplified from genomic DNA with a multiplex PCR assay. On the Illumina HiSeq System, the amplified TCR beta libraries were sequenced as 87-base-pair reads. The authors processed their data as follows. Across the roughly 670 repertoires, a later analysis counted roughly 77 million unique TCR beta chains, roughly 11 million of which were shared by at least two donors. To remove PCR and sequencing errors, raw reads were error-corrected and collapsed into unique sequences using a nearest-neighbor algorithm that merged closely related sequences. CDR3 sequences were aligned to IMGT reference sequences to assign V, D and J gene segments. For a sequence to be retained, a match of at least six nucleotides was required to both a V gene segment and a J gene segment. Rearrangements were classified as productive when the CDR3 lacked stop codons and remained in frame with V and J, and all other rearrangements were classified as non-productive. CDR3 was defined by IMGT convention, running from the second conserved V-encoded cysteine to the conserved J-encoded phenylalanine. The earlier analysis of 550 to 650 of the donors excluded any sequence lacking an unambiguous match to a single V gene segment. An earlier analysis of approximately 590 of the donors classified V segments as functional when productive rearrangements were above 56.7% and as segregating when the standard deviation between donors was above 5%. A statistical classification framework was developed to diagnose cytomegalovirus status using the catalog of TCR beta chain sequences. In a later analysis, TCR nucleotide sequences were compared against IMGT/GENE-DB human TR gene sequences so that V and J genes could be assigned. A later analysis assigned CDR3 sequences and most-parsimonious VDJ recombination scenarios with the TCRdist pipeline. In a later analysis, each TCR beta chain was defined by its CDR3 amino acid sequence together with its V-gene family, and reads without a unique V-gene family were excluded. A later analysis removed several hundred highly shared, low-generation-probability nucleotide sequences to deal with suspected cross-contamination and a sequencing artifact. A later analysis calculated a clonal expansion index for each public chain from normalized within-repertoire ranks of inferred template counts. In a later analysis, generation probabilities were computed with a VDJ recombination model fitted to out-of-frame rearrangements, and the resulting probabilities were checked against IGoR. Hypergeometric tests were used in a later analysis to score TCR-TCR, TCR-HLA and TCR-CMV co-occurrence, with a repertoire-size bias correction applied to the TCR pairs. False discovery rates were estimated in a later analysis by permuting HLA or CMV assignments 20 times. In a later analysis, co-occurring TCRs were grouped with DBSCAN, and TCRdist sequence similarity was added when clustering was performed within HLA-allele-positive subsets. Co-occurrence clustering excluded repertoires with fewer than 30,000 or more than 120,000 public chains, plus five with anomalous nucleotide sharing. The source is immuneACCESS, and TCRdb retained only in-frame sequences with V and J called. Part of the clones is not carried over; for the studies checked, unresolved V genes explain less than half of this, and the remainder is unexplained. D and trimming come from the DNA, and the V and J calls and clone size come from that table. Here the sample has under 200,000 clones; about 80% occur a single time. More than 3% of the sample comes from the top ten.

In total, 666 healthy bone marrow donors made up the cohort. At the time of sampling, every cohort member was nominally healthy, though immune exposures that went unrecorded were likely present. The donor tested CMV seropositive and was one of the 289 seropositive cohort members. A peripheral blood sample was provided by each donor, and peripheral blood mononuclear cells were used for TCR beta sequencing. Genomic DNA extraction from the blood cell samples was performed with the Qiagen DNeasy Blood Extraction Kit. What the research found in general, with its limitations: Linkage disequilibrium might explain the correlated functional status among segregating V segments, but an unknown experimental factor could not be excluded. The earlier analysis of about 600 of the donors excluded some 15 rarely observed V segments, including chromosome 9 orphons, because counts were too low. In a later analysis, 16,951 TCR beta sequences were associated with specific HLA alleles at a false discovery rate of 0.05. In vitro tests confirmed that a few of the cytomegalovirus-associated TCR beta chains recognize cytomegalovirus antigens. A further reported finding was that TCR beta sequences accurately predicted the HLA-A and HLA-B alleles for most subjects in the first cohort. According to a later analysis, parvovirus B19, influenza, CMV and Epstein-Barr virus appeared linked to several top co-occurrence clusters. In a later analysis, HLA-associated TCR beta chains showed more clonal expansion and lower generation probabilities than non-associated chains that were equally common. In a later genetic analysis, a missense DCLRE1C variant was associated with V-gene and J-gene trimming of TCR beta chains, and the association was replicated in an independent cohort. In the study, approximately 160 TCR beta chains were listed as associated with cytomegalovirus. The cohort was sequenced for TCR beta chains only, and without alpha or paired-chain data the features that could be detected were limited. According to a later analysis, most CMV-associated TCR beta chains appeared to be HLA-restricted, and the HLA associations seemed to be driven largely by CMV exposure. HLA typing was unavailable for some donors at each locus, so association tests used only the typed subset. A group of highly shared sequence variants was considered likely to be a technical artifact of the sequencing pipeline. The classifier was reported to diagnose cytomegalovirus status with high specificity and sensitivity in both the original and validation cohorts. Sequencing depth was assumed to be roughly uniform across donors in the presence/absence analyses, though that assumption may not hold. The 87-base-pair reads could not distinguish some IMGT-functional V segments, including TRBV6-2 and TRBV6-3, so those segments were excluded. A later genetic analysis reported fewer N-insertions in productive TCRs among donors in an Asian-associated ancestry cluster than the roughly 700-donor mean. The authors suggested that the approach could potentially be generalized to other disease states and immunological phenotypes. While some public TCRs were present in many individuals, most TCR sequences turned up only very rarely across donors. In a later analysis, the rate of TCR association differed among HLA loci, with DRB1 alleles having the most associated TCRs and HLA-C alleles having the fewest. For the cohort, immune exposure information was limited to CMV serostatus. When HLA alleles, especially DR and DQ, strongly co-occurred, attributing TCR associations to individual alleles was difficult. Broadly in line with IMGT annotations, most TCR beta V segments showed up in productive rearrangements about 87% or about 30% of the time in an earlier analysis of approximately 600 of the donors.

The germline V gene (reference sequence) supplies CDR1 LNHNV and CDR2 YYDKDF. Inclusive of the bounding cysteine and phenylalanine, the CDR3 is 16 residues long. The read is trimmed to its CDR3 DNA, 48 bases read in frame from base 1. For this chain, trimming is 3 bases at the V end and 7 bases at the J end, and the number of junction bases without a gene match is 10. This TCR was recovered from a man between 40 and 49 years old in good health and CMV-seropositive. Sequencing was carried out using PBMCs. The chain was built from TRBV15 and TRBJ2-2, with 8 middle bases fitting TRBD2. The base sequence is TGTGCCACCAGCAGGGTACTAGCGGCCCGAGGCGGGGAGCTGTTTTTT. It is translated as CATSRVLAARGGELFF.